This T cell receptor (beta chain) originates from a study of blood T cell repertoires in acute mononucleosis (dated by TCRdb to between 2020 and 2021). About the investigation overall: To capture the primary response, acute-phase samples were obtained within 2 weeks of when symptoms began. In the acute phase, YVL-BR-specific cells accounted for a mean of around 1.9% of blood CD8 T cells, and GLC-BM-specific cells for a mean of around 1%. Mean blood EBV load was 3.5 to 4.5 log10 genome copies per million B cells during acute infection and 2.6 at convalescence. Points the paper makes about the study in general: Both chains appeared to be involved in GLC-BM selection, with public TCRbeta motifs on BV14-BJ2 and BV20-BJ1 being observed alongside a TCRalpha motif on AV5-AJ31. Only 8.5% to 9.5% of unique acute clonotypes persisted into convalescence, yet these made up most of the response; new diverse de novo clonotypes seemingly replaced the rest. With just a few donors in the cohort, the group averages were based on very few individuals. The low acute-to-convalescent clonotype overlap might be partly explained by sampling error, because only a fraction of each donor's blood was analyzed.

Comment on this clone: It differs at one base from a far larger clone, so likely a read error. The same CDR3 can be traced to other DNA sequences in this sample.

The time point label corresponds to: acute infectious mononucleosis, at clinical presentation within 2 weeks of symptom onset (visit 1). Over primary infection, the study followed CD8 T cell responses to two immunodominant EBV epitopes: BRLF1 109 (YVL-BR) and BMLF1 280 (GLC-BM). A positive serum heterophile antibody test and EBV viral capsid antigen-specific IgM indicated primary EBV infection. As a first step, magnetic positive selection (MACS) was used to enrich total CD8 T cells from the PBMCs. Live CD3+ CD8+ tetramer+ cells were sorted on a FACSAria III to over 85% purity. A PE-conjugated tetramer loaded with the BMLF1 280-288 peptide was used for cell sorting. TCR repertoires of EBV epitope-specific CD8 T cells were deep-sequenced directly ex vivo after tetramer sorting, at acute infection and at convalescence. A few people aged about 18 to 30 with clinical acute infectious mononucleosis and laboratory evidence of primary EBV infection were used as donors. Heparinized peripheral blood was collected when donors presented clinically with mononucleosis symptoms and again about 6 months afterward. Ficoll-Paque density gradient centrifugation was used to isolate PBMCs.

For TCR profiling, total RNA from no fewer than 10,000 sorted tetramer+ CD8 T cells was reverse transcribed into cDNA. CDR3 regions were PCR-amplified with primers annealing to V and J regions, and unique molecular identifiers were added to track templates. The immunoSEQ platform, including its sequencing and error-correction standards, was used to profile TCRalpha and TCRbeta chains. Per the authors' processing: Clonal copy numbers were corrected for sequencing and PCR errors, and CDR3s were defined according to IMGT conventions. Only productive rearrangements were analyzed, using immunoSEQ Analyzer versions 2.0 and 3.0, with gene-pairing frequencies processed further in Microsoft Excel. V-J pairings were visualized as Circos plots, and CDR3 motifs were found with MEME plus a custom motifSearch program. The OLGA algorithm was used to calculate the probability of generation of TCR sequences. A clonotype seen at both visits was called persistent, a clonotype seen only at the acute visit was called nonpersistent, and a clonotype seen only at convalescence was called de novo. Any amino acid clonotype used by more than one donor was defined as a public TCR. TCRdb holds this immuneACCESS table with in-frame rearrangements only. Some clones are missing; in checked studies, unresolved V genes explain under half, and the rest has no known cause. The V and J calls and clone size come from that table; D and trimming were worked out from the DNA. The sample data list around 2,500 clones, and around 67% of these were observed just once. The ten largest clones represent approximately 51% of the sample.

V is clipped by 6 bases and J by 2 bases, and the sequence between their germline boundaries is 17 bases long. The CDR3 goes from the cysteine to the phenylalanine over 15 residues. The sequence is cut down to CDR3 DNA, 45 bases in frame from base 1. The chain links TRBV23-1 with TRBJ2-7; the D gene is perhaps TRBD1, on 5 matching bases. TRBV23-1 is placed among ORFs of uncertain function. This clonotype was sampled from a young woman with infectious mononucleosis caused by EBV. The sample in question was EBV GLC epitope tetramer+ CD8+ T cells sorted from PBMCs, obtained during acute infectious mononucleosis. What this sample's cell subset or site label stands for: CD8 T cells binding tetramer with EBV BMLF1 280-288 peptide (GLC-BM). The CDR3 protein is CASSLSQGPTYEQYF. The DNA sequence is given as TGCGCCAGCAGCTTAAGCCAGGGCCCAACCTACGAGCAGTACTTC.